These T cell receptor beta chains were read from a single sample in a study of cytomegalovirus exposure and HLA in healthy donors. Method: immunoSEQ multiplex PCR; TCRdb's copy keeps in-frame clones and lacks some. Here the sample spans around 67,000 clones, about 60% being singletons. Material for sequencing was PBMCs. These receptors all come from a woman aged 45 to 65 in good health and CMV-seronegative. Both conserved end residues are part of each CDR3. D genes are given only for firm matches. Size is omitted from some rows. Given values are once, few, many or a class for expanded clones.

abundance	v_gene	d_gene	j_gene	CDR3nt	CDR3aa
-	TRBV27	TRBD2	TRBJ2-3	TGTGCCAGCAGTTCCCCTAGCGGATCCACAGATACGCAGTATTTT	CASSSPSGSTDTQYF
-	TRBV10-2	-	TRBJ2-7	TGCGCCAGCAGTGCGATCCAGCCGGGGTACCCCTACGAGCAGTACTTC	CASSAIQPGYPYEQYF
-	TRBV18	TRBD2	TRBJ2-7	TGTGCCAGCTCACCCGGAGTTGAGCGGGGGTCCTACGAGCAGTACTTC	CASSPGVERGSYEQYF
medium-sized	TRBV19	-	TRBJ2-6	TGTGCCAGTAGTCTTCACGGTTCCTCTGGGGCCAACGTCCTGACTTTC	CASSLHGSSGANVLTF
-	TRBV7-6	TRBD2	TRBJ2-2	TGTGCCAGCAGCTTAGGAGCGGGACGAACCGGGGAGCTGTTTTTT	CASSLGAGRTGELFF
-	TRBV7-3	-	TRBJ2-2	TGTGCCAGCAGCCGAGAGGTTAGGACCGGGGAGCTGTTTTTT	CASSREVRTGELFF
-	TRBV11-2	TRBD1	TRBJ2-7	TGTGCCAGCAGCTCATACCGGGACAGGGGACACGAGCAGTACTTC	CASSSYRDRGHEQYF
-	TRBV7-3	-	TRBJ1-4	TGTGCCAGCAGCCCCACGGGGGGCGCATCCCGTAATGAAAAACTGTTTTTT	CASSPTGGASRNEKLFF
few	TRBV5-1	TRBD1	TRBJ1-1	TGCGCCAGCAGCCTCAACCCGGGGACAGGGGGCACTGAAGCTTTCTTT	CASSLNPGTGGTEAFF
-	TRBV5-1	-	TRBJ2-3	TGCGCCAGCAGCCCCTGGACAGCCACAGATACGCAGTATTTT	CASSPWTATDTQYF
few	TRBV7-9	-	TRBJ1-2	TGTGCCAGCAGCTTAGCAGGGGGTCTCCCTGGCTACACCTTC	CASSLAGGLPGYTF
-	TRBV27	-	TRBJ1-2	TGTGCCAGCAGCCCCGGTCTAACCATCTATGGCTACACCTTC	CASSPGLTIYGYTF
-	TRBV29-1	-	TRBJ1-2	TGCAGCGTTGAATGGCGGGGTGGCACGGGGAACTATGGCTACACCTTC	CSVEWRGGTGNYGYTF
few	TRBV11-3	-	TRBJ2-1	TGTGCCAGCAGCTTACTCCCCGATGGAGAGAGTGAGCAGTTCTTC	CASSLLPDGESEQFF
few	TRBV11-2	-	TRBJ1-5	TGTGCCAGCAGCTTAGGAGCGGATCAGCCCCAGCATTTT	CASSLGADQPQHF
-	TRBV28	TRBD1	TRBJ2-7	TGTGCCAGCAGACCTTCCGGGACAGTCCCTTTGAGTGGGTACTTC	CASRPSGTVPLSGYF
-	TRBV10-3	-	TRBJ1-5	TGTGCCATCAGTGAGTCGACTCCAGGGGGCAATCAGCCCCAGCATTTT	CAISESTPGGNQPQHF
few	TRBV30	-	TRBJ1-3	TGTGCCTGGAGTGGAGGTGGAAACACCATATATTTT	CAWSGGGNTIYF
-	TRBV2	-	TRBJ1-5	TGTGCCAGCAGTGAAGGCGGGTATAGCAATCAGCCCCAGCATTTT	CASSEGGYSNQPQHF
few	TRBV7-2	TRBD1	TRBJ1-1	TGTGCCAGCAGCTTAATGAGGGGGCGGGGAACTGAAGCTTTCTTT	CASSLMRGRGTEAFF
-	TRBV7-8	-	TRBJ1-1	TGTGCCAGCAGCTTATTACTCCGGGGAGGGTACACTGAAGCTTTCTTT	CASSLLLRGGYTEAFF
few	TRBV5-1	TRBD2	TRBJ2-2	TGCGCCAGCAGCTTGGGAGCGGGAGGGCCCACCGGGGAGCTGTTTTTT	CASSLGAGGPTGELFF
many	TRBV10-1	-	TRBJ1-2	TGCGCCAGCCCTAGGGGTGGCTACACCTTC	CASPRGGYTF
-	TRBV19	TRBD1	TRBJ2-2	TGTGCCAGTAGTTTTGACGGGACAGGGTTGGGCGGGGAGCTGTTTTTT	CASSFDGTGLGGELFF